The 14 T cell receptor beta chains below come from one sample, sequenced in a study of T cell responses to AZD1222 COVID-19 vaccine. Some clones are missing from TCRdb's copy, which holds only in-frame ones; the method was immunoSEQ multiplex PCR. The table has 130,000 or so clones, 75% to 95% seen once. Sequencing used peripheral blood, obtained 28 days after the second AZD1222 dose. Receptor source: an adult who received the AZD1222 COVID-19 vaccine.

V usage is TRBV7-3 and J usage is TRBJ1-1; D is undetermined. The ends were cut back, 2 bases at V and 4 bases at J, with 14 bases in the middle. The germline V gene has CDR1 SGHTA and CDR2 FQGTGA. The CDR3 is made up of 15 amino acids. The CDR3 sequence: CASSLGQVAFTEAFF. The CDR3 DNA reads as TGTGCCAGCAGCTTAGGTCAGGTCGCGTTCACTGAAGCTTTCTTT.

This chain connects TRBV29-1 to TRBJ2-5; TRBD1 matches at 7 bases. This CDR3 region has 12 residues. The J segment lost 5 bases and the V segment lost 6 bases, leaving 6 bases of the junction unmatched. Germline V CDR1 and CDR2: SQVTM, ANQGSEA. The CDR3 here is CSVGTEGETQYF. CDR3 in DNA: TGCAGCGTCGGGACAGAGGGGGAGACCCAGTACTTC.

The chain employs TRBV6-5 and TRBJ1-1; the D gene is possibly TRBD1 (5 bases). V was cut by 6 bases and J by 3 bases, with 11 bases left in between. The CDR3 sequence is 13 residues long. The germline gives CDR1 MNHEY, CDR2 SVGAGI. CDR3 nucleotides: TGTGCCAGCAGGGGGCTTACCGACACTGAAGCTTTCTTT. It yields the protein CASRGLTDTEAFF.

CDR3: CAHGDRGFPGELFF. The CDR3 DNA reads TGTGCCCACGGGGACAGGGGGTTTCCCGGGGAGCTGTTTTTT. The chain employs TRBV5-4 and TRBJ2-2, with 11 bases lining up with TRBD1. V gave up 10 bases and J gave up 6 bases; unmatched junction bases: 8. This CDR3 is built from 14 residues. Looked up from germline, CDR1 is SGHNT and CDR2 is YYREEE (reference sequence).

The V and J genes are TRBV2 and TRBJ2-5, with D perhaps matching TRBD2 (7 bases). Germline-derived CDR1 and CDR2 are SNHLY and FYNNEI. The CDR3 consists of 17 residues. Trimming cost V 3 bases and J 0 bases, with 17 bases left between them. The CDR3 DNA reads TGTGCCAGCAGTGAGTCGAGAGGGGGGGCGAACCAAGAGACCCAGTACTTC. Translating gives CASSESRGGANQETQYF. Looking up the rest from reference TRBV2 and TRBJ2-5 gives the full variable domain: EPEVTQTPSHQVTQMGQEVILRCVPISNHLYFYWYRQILGQKVEFLVSFYNNEISEKSEIFDDQFSVERPDGSNFTLKIRSTKLEDSAMYFCASSESRGGANQETQYFGPGTRLLVL.

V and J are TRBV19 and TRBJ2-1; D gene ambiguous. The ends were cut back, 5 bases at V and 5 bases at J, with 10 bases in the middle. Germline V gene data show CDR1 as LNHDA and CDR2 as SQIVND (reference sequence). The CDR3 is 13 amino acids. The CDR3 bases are TGTGCCAGTAGTCTCCAGGCGCACAATGAGCAGTTCTTC. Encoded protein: CASSLQAHNEQFF. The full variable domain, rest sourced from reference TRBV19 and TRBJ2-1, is DGGITQSPKYLFRKEGQNVTLSCEQNLNHDAMYWYRQDPGQGLRLIYYSQIVNDFQKGDIAEGYSVSREKKESFPLTVTSAQKNPTAFYLCASSLQAHNEQFFGPGTRLTVL.

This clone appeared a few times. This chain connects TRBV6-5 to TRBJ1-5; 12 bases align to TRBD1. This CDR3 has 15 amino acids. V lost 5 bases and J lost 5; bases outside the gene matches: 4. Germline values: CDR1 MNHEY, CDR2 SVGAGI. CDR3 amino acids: CASSPGQGAYQPQHF. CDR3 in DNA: TGTGCCAGCAGTCCGGGACAGGGGGCTTATCAGCCCCAGCATTTT.

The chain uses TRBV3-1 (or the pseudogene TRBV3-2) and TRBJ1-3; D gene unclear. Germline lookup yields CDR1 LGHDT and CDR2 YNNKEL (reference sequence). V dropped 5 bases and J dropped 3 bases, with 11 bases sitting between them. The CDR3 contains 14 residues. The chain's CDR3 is CASSVDGFGNTIYF. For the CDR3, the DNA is TGTGCCAGCAGCGTGGACGGGTTTGGAAACACCATATATTTT.

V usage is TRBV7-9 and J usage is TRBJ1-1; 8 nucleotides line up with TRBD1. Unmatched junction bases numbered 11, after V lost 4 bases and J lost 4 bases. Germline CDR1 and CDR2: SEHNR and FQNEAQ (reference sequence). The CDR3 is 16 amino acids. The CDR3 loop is CASSSRQGSSSTEAFF. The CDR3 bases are TGTGCCAGCAGCTCCAGACAGGGGTCGTCAAGCACTGAAGCTTTCTTT.

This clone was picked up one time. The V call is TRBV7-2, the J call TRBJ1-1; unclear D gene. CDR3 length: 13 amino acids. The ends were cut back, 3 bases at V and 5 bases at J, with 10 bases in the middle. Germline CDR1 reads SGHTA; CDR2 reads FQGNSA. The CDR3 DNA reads TGTGCCAGCAGCTTGAATATGGGGACTGAAGCTTTCTTT. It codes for CASSLNMGTEAFF.

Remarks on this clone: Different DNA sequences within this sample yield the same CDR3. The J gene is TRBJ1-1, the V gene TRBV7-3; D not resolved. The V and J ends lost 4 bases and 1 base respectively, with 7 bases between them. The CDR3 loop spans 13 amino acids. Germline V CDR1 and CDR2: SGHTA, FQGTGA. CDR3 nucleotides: TGTGCCAGCAGCTCGGACTCGAACACTGAAGCTTTCTTT. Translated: CASSSDSNTEAFF.

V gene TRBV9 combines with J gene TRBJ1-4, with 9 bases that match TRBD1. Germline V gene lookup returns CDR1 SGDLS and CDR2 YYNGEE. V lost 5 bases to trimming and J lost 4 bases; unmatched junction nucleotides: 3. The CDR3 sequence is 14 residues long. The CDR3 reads CASSVGQGNEKLFF. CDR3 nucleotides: TGTGCCAGCAGTGTGGGACAGGGTAATGAAAAACTGTTTTTT.

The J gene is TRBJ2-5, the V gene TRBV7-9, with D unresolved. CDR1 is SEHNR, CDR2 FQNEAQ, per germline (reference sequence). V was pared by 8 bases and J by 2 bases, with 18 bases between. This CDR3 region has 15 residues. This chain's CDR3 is CASSAGQTSQETQYF. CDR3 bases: TGTGCCAGCTCCGCCGGGCAGACGTCACAAGAGACCCAGTACTTC.

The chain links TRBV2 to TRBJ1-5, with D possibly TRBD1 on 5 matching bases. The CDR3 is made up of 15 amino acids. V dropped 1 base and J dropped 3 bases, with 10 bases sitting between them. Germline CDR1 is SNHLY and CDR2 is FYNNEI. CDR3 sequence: CASSEESGNNQPQHF. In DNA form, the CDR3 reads TGTGCCAGCAGTGAAGAGTCAGGGAACAATCAGCCCCAGCATTTT.